This T cell receptor (beta chain) was recorded in a study of metastatic and nonmetastatic thyroid tumors. Germline-derived CDR1 and CDR2 are ENHRY and SYGVKD. The CDR3 loop spans 14 amino acids. V was trimmed by 3 bases and J by 3 bases, leaving 12 bases between them. This clone occurred a few times. What it binds is not known. TCRdb called clones again from the PCR reads with MiXCR. Of about 38,000 clones listed, roughly 27% are singletons. General observations from the study: The reported finding was significantly higher TCR beta diversity in malignant thyroid tumors relative to benign nodules, in blood and tumor.

No patient had received any treatment before thyroid surgery. The receptor was isolated from a female donor with papillary thyroid cancer or a benign thyroid nodule (not recorded which). Some clones in this sample may be carry-over from other donors' samples. The sequencing sample was made of blood. This rearrangement joins TRBV10-3 to TRBJ2-7, with D possibly matching TRBD2 (5 bases). The CDR3 protein is CAISDGTGYYEQYF. The CDR3 bases are TGTGCCATCAGTGATGGAACGGGGTACTACGAGCAGTACTTC.